A single sample gave rise to the 7 T cell receptor beta chains below, sequenced in a study of T cell clones after liver transplantation (dated by TCRdb to the late 2010s). The protocol used for the library was the immunoSEQ multiplex PCR assay. TCRdb holds this immuneACCESS table with in-frame rearrangements only. Some clones are missing; in checked studies, unresolved V genes explain under half, and the rest has no known cause. The sample profile shows tens of thousands of clones; about four fifths of them were found once. Clones ranked in the top ten supply 0.65% to 0.85% of the sample. The sample in question was CD4+ T cells from blood, obtained 12 months after liver transplant. These receptors were taken from a human patient who received a liver transplant. Some T cells may be donor cells from the graft after a transplant.

The gene calls are TRBV5-1 and TRBJ1-4; D perhaps matches TRBD1 (6 bases). V lost 3 bases and J lost 4, with 10 bases in between. The germline V gene encodes CDR1 SGHRS and CDR2 YFSETQ. CDR3 length: 14 amino acids. The CDR3 nucleotides read TGCGCCAGCAGCTCATGGACAGTTAATGAAAAACTGTTTTTT. This sequence encodes CASSSWTVNEKLFF.

The chain uses TRBV13 and TRBJ2-2; 7 nucleotides line up with TRBD2. Trimming took 6 bases from V and 0 from J; bases not matched to a gene: 16. The CDR3 is 19 residues long. CDR1 and CDR2 (germline): PRHDT, FYEKMQ (reference sequence). The CDR3: CASSSDTPGRPSNTGELFF. CDR3 nucleotides: TGTGCCAGCAGTTCAGATACTCCCGGGAGGCCGTCGAACACCGGGGAGCTGTTTTTT.

The chain carries TRBV25-1 and TRBJ2-1, with D tentatively TRBD2 (6 bases). Trimming cost V 4 bases and J 3 bases, with 13 bases left between them. This CDR3 is 15 amino acids long. CDR1 and CDR2 from the germline V gene are MGHDK and SYGVNS. The CDR3 protein is CASSGLGLFYNEQFF. DNA of the CDR3: TGTGCCAGCAGTGGACTAGGGCTTTTCTACAATGAGCAGTTCTTC.

The gene calls are TRBV16 and TRBJ2-1; tentative D call: TRBD1 (6 bases). The germline V gene encodes CDR1 KGHSY and CDR2 FQNENV. Trimming removed 4 bases at V and 6 bases at J, with 13 bases between. The CDR3 has 14 amino acids. CDR3 in amino acids: CASSPRLGANEQFF. CDR3 bases: TGTGCCAGCAGCCCCAGGCTGGGGGCCAATGAGCAGTTCTTC.

This chain connects TRBV28 to TRBJ1-5; 7 nucleotides line up with TRBD1. The CDR3 sequence is 13 residues long. Germline V gene sequence: CDR1 MDHEN, CDR2 SYDVKM. The junction had 6 bases not matched to a gene; V was cut back by 6 bases and J by 7 bases. CDR3 bases: TGTGCCAGCAGGCCTTTGGACAGGCAGCCCCAGCATTTT. Residues: CASRPLDRQPQHF.

This clone has just a few counts. V and J are TRBV6-1 and TRBJ2-5; 11 nucleotides agree with TRBD2. The CDR3 spans 15 residues. CDR1 is MNHNS and CDR2 is SASEGT in the germline V gene. V gave up 6 bases and J gave up 2 bases; unmatched junction bases: 5. Written as DNA, the CDR3 is TGTGCCAGCAGCACTAGCGGGAGACCACAAGAGACCCAGTACTTC. This sequence encodes CASSTSGRPQETQYF.

This clone was observed a handful of times. V is TRBV6-1 and J is TRBJ1-2; no clear D. The germline V gene encodes CDR1 MNHNS and CDR2 SASEGT. CDR3 length: 14 residues. Trimming took 2 bases from V and 8 from J, leaving 15 bases between them. The CDR3 nucleotides are TGTGCCAGCAGTGAAAGGTTAGGGTCGGGAGGCTACACCTTC. This codes for CASSERLGSGGYTF.